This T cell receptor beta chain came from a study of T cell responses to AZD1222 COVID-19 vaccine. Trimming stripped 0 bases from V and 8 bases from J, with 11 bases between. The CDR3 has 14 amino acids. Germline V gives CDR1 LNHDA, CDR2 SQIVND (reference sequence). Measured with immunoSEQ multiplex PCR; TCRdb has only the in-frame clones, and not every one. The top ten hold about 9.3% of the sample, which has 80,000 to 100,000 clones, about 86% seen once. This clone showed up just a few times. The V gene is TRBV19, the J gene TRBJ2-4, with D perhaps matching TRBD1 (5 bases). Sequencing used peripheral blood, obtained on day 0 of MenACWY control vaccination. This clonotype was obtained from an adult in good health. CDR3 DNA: TGTGCCAGTAGTATAGACAGGGAAACAGACATTCAGTACTTC. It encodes CASSIDRETDIQYF.